This is a list of T cell receptor beta chains from one sample in a study of somatic mutations in cytotoxic T cells in rheumatoid arthritis. Sequenced by immunoSEQ multiplex PCR; TCRdb stores in-frame clones only, minus some. The table shows just under 6,500 clones, with roughly 80% occurring only once. The input for sequencing was CD8+ T cells sorted from blood, taken at a follow-up visit. The receptors were gathered from a woman in her 70s with rheumatoid arthritis. CDR3s include the opening cysteine and the closing phenylalanine or tryptophan. The D gene is left open where the match is weak. Clone size is stated in some rows and not others, as once, few, many or a class when expanded.

TRBV7-8,NA,TRBJ2-5,NA,CASSLGDYRETQYF,TGTGCCAGCAGCTTAGGCGACTACCGAGAGACCCAGTACTTC
TRBV4-1,large,TRBJ2-3,TRBD2,CASSQEILAGTDTQYF,TGCGCCAGCAGCCAAGAAATACTAGCGGGCACAGATACGCAGTATTTT
TRBV2,once,TRBJ2-2,NA,CASILQTNTGELFF,TGTGCCAGCATTCTACAGACGAACACCGGGGAGCTGTTTTTT
TRBV19,once,TRBJ2-1,TRBD1,CASSQWGQGLHNEQFF,TGTGCCAGTAGTCAGTGGGGACAGGGGCTACACAATGAGCAGTTCTTC
TRBV13,NA,TRBJ1-2,TRBD1,CASSSTRGLIGYTF,TGTGCCAGCAGCTCTACCAGGGGGTTGATTGGCTACACCTTC
TRBV19,NA,TRBJ2-1,TRBD2,CASRELAGANNEQFF,TGTGCCAGTAGGGAGCTAGCGGGCGCCAACAATGAGCAGTTCTTC
TRBV6-1,NA,TRBJ2-2,NA,CASSEFTGVASGELFF,TGTGCCAGCAGTGAATTCACGGGGGTTGCCTCCGGGGAGCTGTTTTTT
TRBV4-1,NA,TRBJ2-7,TRBD1,CASSQEEGQGREQYF,TGCGCCAGCAGCCAAGAAGAGGGACAGGGTCGTGAGCAGTACTTC
TRBV5-6,NA,TRBJ1-1,NA,CASSLAQGIRLNTEAFF,TGTGCCAGCAGCTTGGCGCAGGGGATTAGGTTGAACACTGAAGCTTTCTTT
TRBV6-5,NA,TRBJ1-2,NA,CASSFSRGAGYTF,TGTGCCAGCAGTTTTTCCAGGGGAGCTGGCTACACCTTC
TRBV5-1,few,TRBJ2-7,NA,CASSAPGEHGQYF,TGCGCCAGCAGCGCTCCGGGAGAACACGGGCAGTACTTC
TRBV2,NA,TRBJ2-7,NA,CASSGQAYEQYF,TGTGCCAGCAGTGGGCAGGCCTACGAGCAGTACTTC
TRBV20-1,NA,TRBJ1-2,NA,CSARGGHGYTF,TGCAGTGCTAGAGGTGGGCACGGCTACACCTTC
TRBV6-6,NA,TRBJ1-1,NA,CALGQLNTEAFF,TGTGCCCTCGGACAGTTGAACACTGAAGCTTTCTTT
TRBV6-5,NA,TRBJ2-3,NA,CASSSLRHTQYF,TGTGCCAGCAGTTCCCTCCGGCATACGCAGTATTTT
TRBV5-4,NA,TRBJ2-3,TRBD2,CASSAYLAGRDTQYF,TGTGCCAGCTCGGCGTACCTAGCGGGAAGGGATACGCAGTATTTT
TRBV6-1,NA,TRBJ2-3,TRBD2,CASRVLAGGPDTQYF,TGTGCCAGCAGGGTACTAGCGGGAGGGCCAGATACGCAGTATTTT
TRBV7-9,few,TRBJ1-1,TRBD1,CASSPEDGTGLSEAFF,TGTGCCAGCAGCCCTGAAGACGGGACAGGGTTGTCTGAAGCTTTCTTT
TRBV7-9,NA,TRBJ2-7,TRBD1,CASSPDRVYEQYF,TGTGCCAGCAGCCCGGACAGGGTCTACGAGCAGTACTTC
TRBV13,NA,TRBJ1-6,NA,CASSPSGEGNSPLHF,TGTGCCAGCAGCCCCTCGGGGGAGGGGAATTCACCCCTCCACTTT
TRBV5-4,NA,TRBJ2-2,NA,CASSFPLGGGPGNTGELFF,TGTGCCAGCAGCTTCCCGCTCGGCGGGGGCCCCGGAAACACCGGGGAGCTGTTTTTT
TRBV28,few,TRBJ2-7,NA,CASSFGSYEQYF,TGTGCCAGCAGTTTTGGCAGCTACGAGCAGTACTTC
TRBV5-5,NA,TRBJ1-1,NA,CASSLSGPGNSRITEAFF,TGTGCCAGCAGCTTGTCCGGGCCAGGCAACAGTAGGATCACTGAAGCTTTCTTT
TRBV27,NA,TRBJ2-2,NA,CASSERNTGELFF,TGTGCCAGCAGCGAAAGAAACACCGGGGAGCTGTTTTTT
TRBV4-2,NA,TRBJ1-2,NA,CASSQDGVGAAFYGYTF,TGTGCCAGCAGCCAAGACGGGGTAGGGGCGGCGTTCTATGGCTACACCTTC
TRBV5-1,few,TRBJ2-2,NA,CASSFDTSNTGELFF,TGCGCCAGCAGCTTTGACACCTCGAACACCGGGGAGCTGTTTTTT
TRBV16,few,TRBJ2-7,TRBD2,CASSRTSGHEQYF,TGTGCCAGCAGCCGGACTAGCGGCCACGAGCAGTACTTC
TRBV4-1,NA,TRBJ2-3,NA,CASSQVVEYTDTQYF,TGCGCCAGCAGCCAAGTGGTGGAATACACAGATACGCAGTATTTT
TRBV5-6,NA,TRBJ2-7,TRBD1,CASSFWAGQGSNEQYF,TGTGCCAGCAGCTTCTGGGCCGGACAGGGCTCTAACGAGCAGTACTTC
TRBV7-9,NA,TRBJ2-3,NA,CASSSGVTGDTQYF,TGTGCCAGCAGCTCTGGTGTGACCGGAGATACGCAGTATTTT
TRBV6-1,NA,TRBJ1-4,NA,CASSEGAVEKLFF,TGTGCCAGCAGTGAAGGGGCAGTTGAAAAACTGTTTTTT
TRBV4-1,NA,TRBJ2-3,TRBD2,CASAGTSGRQGDTQYF,TGCGCCAGCGCCGGGACTAGCGGGAGGCAGGGGGATACGCAGTATTTT
TRBV25-1,NA,TRBJ2-2,TRBD1,CASSRGTGELFF,TGTGCCAGCAGCAGGGGGACCGGGGAGCTGTTTTTT
TRBV6-5,NA,TRBJ1-3,NA,CASSYSSISGNTIYF,TGTGCCAGCAGTTACTCTAGTATCTCTGGAAACACCATATATTTT
TRBV7-9,NA,TRBJ2-1,TRBD2,CASSLIPGLESHEQFF,TGTGCCAGCAGCTTAATTCCGGGACTAGAATCCCATGAGCAGTTCTTC
TRBV27,few,TRBJ2-7,TRBD2,CASSFGILAGEQYF,TGTGCCAGCAGTTTCGGGATACTAGCGGGCGAGCAGTACTTC
TRBV19,NA,TRBJ1-3,NA,CASTHSPRNTIYF,TGTGCCAGTACCCATAGCCCCCGAAACACCATATATTTT
TRBV27,NA,TRBJ1-1,TRBD1,CASSSSRGTGVFLNTEAFF,TGTGCCAGCAGTTCCTCGCGGGGGACAGGTGTATTCCTGAACACTGAAGCTTTCTTT
TRBV15,NA,TRBJ2-7,TRBD2,CATRGGRGGEQYF,TGTGCCACCAGAGGCGGGAGAGGCGGGGAGCAGTACTTC
TRBV6-1,NA,TRBJ1-1,NA,CASSEGRNTEAFF,TGTGCCAGCAGTGAAGGGAGGAACACTGAAGCTTTCTTT
TRBV5-1,once,TRBJ2-1,TRBD2,CASSPRTSGSYNEQFF,TGCGCCAGCAGCCCCAGGACTAGCGGCTCCTACAATGAGCAGTTCTTC
TRBV1,NA,TRBJ1-1,NA,CTSSQPLGKTEAFF,TGCACCAGCAGCCAACCGTTGGGGAAGACTGAAGCTTTCTTT